These 29 T cell receptor beta chains came from one sample sequenced in a study of human T cells and chemical hapten exposure. The time point is: patch test 3, about 24 weeks after DPC sensitization. Treatment reported: therapeutic diphenylcyclopropenone sensitization with weekly scalp DPC. Via MiXCR, TCRdb re-called the RACE reads, giving one row per CDR3 protein. Of about 170,000 distinct CDR3 sequences listed, 25% to 35% are singletons. This sample comprised whole blood, obtained in connection with sensitization to the hapten diphenylcyclopropenone (DPC). These receptors all come from a woman aged 18 to 35 with alopecia areata. Some clones in this sample may be carry-over from other donors' samples.

V gene TRBV3-1 combines with J gene TRBJ2-1; the D gene could be TRBD1 or TRBD2 (5 bases each). This CDR3 is built from 15 residues. The germline gives CDR1 LGHDT, CDR2 YNNKEL (reference sequence). Trimming left V 0 bases short and J 8 bases short, with 14 bases between. The CDR3 here is CASSQDRPGAHEQFF. CDR3 nucleotides: TGTGCCAGCAGCCAAGATCGCCCCGGGGCCCATGAGCAGTTCTTC.

This clonotype has a handful of counts. The V gene is TRBV6-2 or TRBV6-3, the J gene TRBJ2-3; D is ambiguous. In germline, CDR1 is MNHEY, CDR2 SVGEGT. V shed 3 bases and J shed 4 bases, with 2 bases lying between them. The CDR3 extends over 11 amino acids. DNA of the CDR3: TGTGCCAGCAGTTATCCAGATACGCAGTATTTT. Translated: CASSYPDTQYF.

The gene calls are TRBV15 and TRBJ2-2, with TRBD2 matching 10 bases. The J segment lost 7 bases and the V segment lost 1 base, leaving 6 bases of the junction unmatched. Looked up from germline, CDR1 is LNHNV and CDR2 is YYDKDF (reference sequence). The CDR3 has 16 amino acids. CDR3 nucleotides: TGTGCCACCAGCAGAGGTGGCCTAGCGGGGGACGGGGAGCTGTTTTTT. This translates into CATSRGGLAGDGELFF.

This sequence joins TRBV2 and TRBJ2-3; maybe TRBD2 (6 bases). CDR3 length: 13 amino acids. Between the trimmed V and J ends, which lost 8 bases and 5 bases, there was a span of 14 bases. Germline CDR1 reads SNHLY; CDR2 reads FYNNEI. For the CDR3, the DNA is TGTGCCAGCGGCAGGGAGGATGGAGATACGCAGTATTTT. Translating it yields CASGREDGDTQYF.

This clonotype appeared many times. The V call is TRBV28, the J call TRBJ1-1; D might be TRBD1 (6 bases). The CDR3 totals 11 residues. Trimming cost V 10 bases and J 11 bases, with 17 bases left between them. CDR1 MDHEN and CDR2 SYDVKM come from the germline V gene. The DNA for the CDR3 is TGTGCCACCAGGGGTTTGCCGGAGGCTTTCTTT. Amino acids: CATRGLPEAFF. Combining the CDR3 with reference TRBV28 and TRBJ1-1 gives the whole variable domain DVKVTQSSRYLVKRTGEKVFLECVQDMDHENMFWYRQDPGLGLRLIYFSYDVKMKEKGDIPEGYSVSREKKERFSLILESASTNQTSMYLCATRGLPEAFFGQGTRLTVV.

The CDR3 loop is CASSGGQGPKFHYGYTF. The DNA of the CDR3 is TGTGCCAGCAGTGGCGGACAGGGGCCGAAATTCCACTATGGCTACACCTTC. The V call is TRBV12-3 or TRBV12-4, the J call TRBJ1-2; 9 bases are a match to TRBD1. Unmatched junction bases numbered 13, after V lost 5 bases and J lost 3 bases. This CDR3 comprises 17 residues.

Comment on this clonotype: Because it lacks the conserved phenylalanine or tryptophan at the end, this CDR3 is likely a read error. The chain combines TRBV28 with TRBJ1-4; D is undetermined. CDR3 size: 11 residues. V shed 6 bases and J shed 5 bases, with 4 bases lying between them. Germline V gives CDR1 MDHEN, CDR2 SYDVKM. CDR3 coding DNA: TGTGCCAGCAGAACGAATGAAAAACTGTTTTCT. This gives the protein CASRTNEKLFS.

The rearrangement joins TRBV12-3 or TRBV12-4 to TRBJ1-5; possibly TRBD1 for D (5 bases). This CDR3 region has 13 residues. V lost 6 bases and J 6 bases, leaving 12 bases between the germline ends. CDR3 protein: CASRLTRVQPQHF. The CDR3 DNA is TGTGCCAGCAGGTTAACCAGGGTTCAGCCCCAGCATTTT.

This clonotype was counted between two and nine times. The CDR3: CASSRTPATNEKLFF. The DNA for the CDR3 is TGTGCCAGCAGCCGGACACCGGCAACTAATGAAAAACTGTTTTTT. The chain uses TRBV7-2 and TRBJ1-4; a possible D gene is TRBD1 (5 bases). The CDR3 totals 15 residues. The germline V and J ends were trimmed by 5 bases and 0 bases, with 10 bases remaining between them. Germline V gives CDR1 SGHTA, CDR2 FQGNSA.

This clonotype was detected a few times. This chain links TRBV5-1 with TRBJ1-6; 10 bases fit TRBD1. The V gene end was trimmed by 2 bases and the J gene end by 7 bases; junction bases not matched to a gene: 3. The CDR3 is made up of 15 amino acids. In germline, CDR1 is SGHRS, CDR2 YFSETQ. The DNA for the CDR3 is TGCGCCAGCAGCTTTCGGACAGGGGGGAATTCACCCCTCCACTTT. This gives the protein CASSFRTGGNSPLHF. The full variable domain, with the rest looked up from reference TRBV5-1 and TRBJ1-6, is KAGVTQTPRYLIKTRGQQVTLSCSPISGHRSVSWYQQTPGQGLQFLFEYFSETQRNKGNFPGRFSGRQFSNSRSEMNVSTLELGDSALYLCASSFRTGGNSPLHFGNGTRLTVT.

J is TRBJ2-2 and V is TRBV7-2; TRBD1 might be the D (5 bases). The CDR3 is 14 residues long. Germline-derived CDR1 and CDR2 are SGHTA and FQGNSA. Trimming took 5 bases from V and 2 from J, leaving 9 bases between them. The CDR3, as DNA: TGTGCCAGCAGCAAGACAGAAAACACCGGGGAGCTGTTTTTT. It encodes CASSKTENTGELFF. Combining the CDR3 with reference TRBV7-2 and TRBJ2-2 gives the whole variable domain GAGVSQSPSNKVTEKGKDVELRCDPISGHTALYWYRQSLGQGLEFLIYFQGNSAPDKSGLPSDRFSAERTGGSVSTLTIQRTQQEDSAVYLCASSKTENTGELFFGEGSRLTVL.

In its sample, this clonotype was seen a few times. The chain recombines TRBV10-3 with TRBJ2-1, with a tentative D call TRBD2 (5 bases). In germline, CDR1 is ENHRY, CDR2 SYGVKD. The CDR3 contains 12 residues. V gave up 3 bases and J gave up 6 bases, with 6 bases separating them. The CDR3 here is CAISDAGNEQFF. The CDR3 nucleotides are TGTGCCATCAGTGATGCGGGCAATGAGCAGTTCTTC.

This clonotype was seen at least ten times. The rearrangement uses TRBV25-1 and TRBJ2-7; TRBD2 aligns across 10 bases. CDR3 size: 15 residues. CDR1 MGHDK and CDR2 SYGVNS come from the germline V gene. Trimming at V came to 3 bases and at J to 2 bases, leaving 4 bases not matched to a gene. For the CDR3, the DNA is TGTGCCAGCAGTGACGAGCGGGAGGGCCCCTACGAGCAGTACTTC. Translated: CASSDEREGPYEQYF.

This sequence joins TRBV11-2 and TRBJ2-1, with D hard to call. Germline V gene data show CDR1 as SGHAT and CDR2 as FQNNGV. This CDR3 has 16 residues. Trimming took off 4 bases at V and 0 bases at J, with 13 bases between the two ends. The CDR3 nucleotides read TGTGCCAGCAGCTCCCGAGACCCGAGCTCCTACAATGAGCAGTTCTTC. Its protein product is CASSSRDPSSYNEQFF.

This clonotype was detected a few times. The rearrangement uses TRBV7-8 and TRBJ2-2; no clear D gene. The CDR3 contains 14 residues. V was pared by 11 bases and J by 2 bases, with 15 bases between. The germline CDR1 and CDR2 sequences are SGHVS and FQNEAQ. The CDR3 bases are TGTGCCTCTGAAGCAGACCTTAACACCGGGGAGCTGTTTTTT. Its protein product is CASEADLNTGELFF.

Written as DNA, the CDR3 is TGTGCCAGCAGCCGGGACCAAGAAGAGACCCAGTACTTC. Protein: CASSRDQEETQYF. The rearrangement links TRBV7-8 to TRBJ2-5; D may correspond to TRBD1 or TRBD2 (5 bases each). Trimming left V 5 bases short and J 3 bases short, with 10 bases between. CDR3 size: 13 residues. Germline assignment: CDR1 SGHVS and CDR2 FQNEAQ. Complete variable domain (other parts from reference TRBV7-8 and TRBJ2-5): GAGVSQSPRYKVAKRGQDVALRCDPISGHVSLFWYQQALGQGPEFLTYFQNEAQLDKSGLPSDRFFAERPEGSVSTLKIQRTQQEDSAVYLCASSRDQEETQYFGPGTRLLVL.

This clonotype was detected only a few times. This rearrangement joins TRBV6-1 to TRBJ2-7, with D maybe TRBD1 (6 bases). V was shortened by 6 bases and J by 0 bases, with 12 bases between the two germline ends. CDR1 is MNHNS, CDR2 SASEGT, per germline. This CDR3 has 14 residues. This CDR3 reads CASRPGHSSYEQYF. Here the CDR3 DNA reads TGTGCCAGCAGACCGGGACATTCCTCCTACGAGCAGTACTTC.

In its sample, this clonotype was seen a few times. The chain recombines TRBV11-3 with TRBJ2-1; D possibly corresponds to TRBD1 (5 bases). The ends were cut back, 1 base at V and 5 bases at J, with 9 bases in the middle. The V gene's germline CDR1 is SGHNT and CDR2 YENEEA. The CDR3 is 14 residues long. DNA of the CDR3: TGTGCCAGCAGCTTAGGGACAACGAACAATGAGCAGTTCTTC. Translated: CASSLGTTNNEQFF.

This clonotype turned up a few times. The chain combines TRBV6-2 or TRBV6-3 with TRBJ2-7; 8 positions agree with TRBD1. The germline CDR1 and CDR2 sequences are MNHEY and SVGEGT. The CDR3 has 15 residues. V shed 5 bases and J 0 bases; nucleotides not matched to a gene: 6. DNA for the CDR3: TGTGCCAGCAGTACTCGGACAGGGCCCTCCTACGAGCAGTACTTC. As protein: CASSTRTGPSYEQYF.

The V call is TRBV5-1, the J call TRBJ2-2; D may be TRBD2 (6 bases). Germline CDR1 SGHRS, CDR2 YFSETQ. This CDR3 is 15 amino acids long. V was cut by 4 bases and J by 3 bases, with 13 bases left in between. The CDR3 sequence: CASSRTGVDTGELFF. As DNA, the CDR3 is TGCGCCAGCAGCCGAACGGGGGTGGACACCGGGGAGCTGTTTTTT.

The chain couples TRBV29-1 to TRBJ1-2; no firm D call. Germline V gene lookup returns CDR1 SQVTM and CDR2 ANQGSEA. This CDR3 is built from 12 residues. Trimming pared 3 bases from V and 5 bases from J, leaving 10 bases between. The CDR3 DNA reads as TGCAGCGTTGATGTGGCAGGTTATGGCTACACCTTC. This codes for CSVDVAGYGYTF.

This chain connects TRBV7-2 to TRBJ2-5; D perhaps matches TRBD1 (5 bases). The CDR3 runs 14 residues. V lost 4 bases and J 7 bases, leaving 16 bases between the germline ends. From germline, CDR1 is SGHTA and CDR2 FQGNSA. The CDR3: CASSSIQVSRTQYF. CDR3 bases: TGTGCCAGCAGCTCCATACAGGTTTCAAGGACCCAGTACTTC.

There are a few counts of this clonotype. The CDR3 DNA sequence: TGCGCCAGCAGCTTAGATACCACAGGGGTGAGCGAGCAGTACTTC. It specifies CASSLDTTGVSEQYF. The chain links TRBV5-1 to TRBJ2-7; 7 bases are shared with TRBD1. The germline V gene encodes CDR1 SGHRS and CDR2 YFSETQ. V lost 2 bases, J lost 6 bases, and 11 bases stayed unmatched. The CDR3 loop spans 15 amino acids.

This clonotype has only a few counts. This sequence joins TRBV12-5 and TRBJ2-7, with D perhaps TRBD2 (6 bases). This CDR3 is built from 13 residues. Germline V CDR1 and CDR2: LGHNT, FRNRAP. Deletions cut 6 bases from V and 7 bases from J, with 16 bases between. CDR3 DNA: TGTGCTAGTGGAACGGGAGCTAGTTGGGAGCAGTACTTC. Its translation is CASGTGASWEQYF.

This clonotype was picked up a small number of times. The gene calls are TRBV6-5 and TRBJ2-7; D gene ambiguous. The germline gives CDR1 MNHEY, CDR2 SVGAGI. CDR3 length: 13 residues. V was pared by 2 bases and J by 0 bases, with 5 bases between. The CDR3 loop reads CASSYPSSYEQYF. The CDR3 DNA reads as TGTGCCAGCAGTTACCCTAGCTCCTACGAGCAGTACTTC.

The rearrangement uses TRBV20-1 and TRBJ2-3, with 10 positions matching TRBD2. This CDR3 contains 13 residues. Germline V CDR1 and CDR2: DFQATT, SNEGSKA (reference sequence). After removal of 6 bases from V and 8 bases from J, the junction contained 8 bases not matched to a gene. The CDR3 DNA is TGCAGTGCGACCCTAGCGGGGGTTGCTACGCAGTATTTT. Protein product: CSATLAGVATQYF.

There are many counts of this clonotype. V and J are TRBV7-6 and TRBJ1-2; 8 nucleotides line up with TRBD1. CDR1 SGHVS and CDR2 FNYEAQ come from the germline V gene. J lost 6 bases, V lost 6 bases, and 6 bases had no gene match. The CDR3 is 13 amino acids. The DNA of the CDR3 is TGTGCCAGCAGTCCTCGACAGGGGAATGGCTACACCTTC. It is translated as CASSPRQGNGYTF.

V is TRBV9 and J is TRBJ2-1, with D possibly being TRBD2 (6 bases). Trimming took off 1 base at V and 0 bases at J, with 11 bases between the two ends. The germline V gene encodes CDR1 SGDLS and CDR2 YYNGEE. The CDR3 runs to 16 residues. The DNA for the CDR3 is TGTGCCAGCAGCGTACGGGGGAGCGTCTCCTACAATGAGCAGTTCTTC. Its translation is CASSVRGSVSYNEQFF.

This clonotype has a handful of counts. The chain carries TRBV2 and TRBJ1-1, with a possible D match to TRBD1 (6 bases). The CDR3 is 14 residues long. Per the germline V gene, CDR1 is SNHLY and CDR2 is FYNNEI. The V end was cut by 8 bases, the J end by 1 base, with 14 bases between. CDR3 residues: CASVERTANTEAFF. In nucleotides, the CDR3 is TGTGCCAGCGTTGAGAGGACAGCGAACACTGAAGCTTTCTTT.